Here is one T cell receptor (beta chain) with its context. Antigen specificity is unknown. They isolated at least 6 million PBMCs from each sample. This sample is part of a study of blood T cells in healthy people across ages. Study overall: Per every two T cells, about one barcoded beta molecule was captured by template switching. Notes on the study in general: Aged donors had fewer naive CD4+ cells and lower diversity than long-lived donors.

For the second PCR, which ran for roughly 6 to 11 cycles, a sample-barcoded 5' primer and a J-beta primer mix were used. TCRdb itself ran the 5' RACE reads through MiXCR, one entry per CDR3 protein. The sample lists roughly 1,800,000 distinct CDR3 sequences, less than 50% occurring once. After removal of 1 base from V and 9 bases from J, the junction contained 9 bases not matched to a gene. The CDR3 totals 15 residues. Germline-derived CDR1 and CDR2 are SGHTA and FQGNSA. The receptor was isolated from a middle-aged woman in good health. Sample: blood. The chain links TRBV7-2 to TRBJ2-1, with 7 bases matching TRBD2. CDR3 in DNA: TGTGCCAGCAGCTTAGAGAGCGGGGCTACAGGTGAGCAGTTCTTC. Protein: CASSLESGATGEQFF.